The rows below give T cell receptor beta chains drawn from one sample of a study of control samples from healthy donors and cancer patients. Repertoires were generated with immunoSEQ multiplex PCR, while TCRdb's copy carries only in-frame clones and drops some. The repertoire consists of some 120,000 clones, with 85% to 90% occurring once and the leading ten covering approximately 1.1%. Sequencing input: PBMCs. These receptors were taken from a woman aged 45 to 65 with colorectal cancer. Each CDR3 is given with its conserved first and last residue. Each record gives: J gene, clone size, D gene, V gene, CDR3 DNA, CDR3 protein. D genes are given only for firm matches. The size field is filled for only some rows; it gives once, few, many or a size class.

TRBJ1-3 | - | - | TRBV24-1 | - | CATSVRARGKNTIYF
TRBJ1-1 | once | - | TRBV19 | TGTGCCAGTAGTATGCCGAACGGACTCTACACTGAAGCTTTCTTT | CASSMPNGLYTEAFF
TRBJ1-2 | - | - | TRBV5-8 | TGTGCCAGCAGCGAAGTGAGCGGCTACACCTTC | CASSEVSGYTF
TRBJ1-1 | - | - | TRBV11-2 | TGTGCCAGCAGCCTCCAACAGGGAATGAACACTGAAGCTTTCTTT | CASSLQQGMNTEAFF
TRBJ2-3 | - | TRBD2 | TRBV19 | TGTGCCAGTAGGCGGACTAGCGGGACGACAATGCGCACAGATACGCAGTATTTT | CASRRTSGTTMRTDTQYF
TRBJ1-2 | - | - | TRBV2 | TGTGCCAGCAGTGAAAGGGCGAAGGCAGAATATGGCTACACCTTC | CASSERAKAEYGYTF
TRBJ1-5 | - | - | TRBV2 | TGTGCCAGCATCCGGGACCGAGGGGGCAATCAGCCCCAGCATTTT | CASIRDRGGNQPQHF
TRBJ1-1 | - | TRBD1 | TRBV11-1 | TGTGCCAGCAGCTCCGGGACAGGAGCTAACACTGAAGCTTTCTTT | CASSSGTGANTEAFF
TRBJ1-6 | - | - | TRBV30 | TGTGCCTACCGACAGGTCACAAATTCACCCCTCCACTTT | CAYRQVTNSPLHF
TRBJ1-1 | - | - | TRBV18 | TGTGCCAGCTCACCACGCAGGGGTCGTAACACTGAAGCTTTCTTT | CASSPRRGRNTEAFF
TRBJ1-5 | - | - | TRBV3-1/TRBV3-2 | TGTGCCAGCAGCCAAGGTGGGGTAGGGGCGGGAAATCAGCCCCAGCATTTT | CASSQGGVGAGNQPQHF
TRBJ2-1 | - | TRBD1 | TRBV7-6 | TGTGCCAGCAGCCCCTCCGGACAGGGGGCCGCGGAGCAGTTCTTC | CASSPSGQGAAEQFF
TRBJ2-1 | - | - | TRBV28 | TGTGCCAGCAGTTCCAGGGGGGTAGGTTCCGGTGAGCAGTTCTTC | CASSSRGVGSGEQFF
TRBJ1-6 | - | - | TRBV29-1 | TGCAGCGTGTCGAGCAGGCTGAATTCACCCCTCCACTTT | CSVSSRLNSPLHF
TRBJ2-3 | - | - | TRBV19 | TGTGCCAGTTCTCCGGGCCCTCGGCGGGCGCAGTATTTT | CASSPGPRRAQYF
TRBJ2-7 | - | TRBD1 | TRBV15 | TGTGCCACCAGCAGAGGTGGTTGGGACAGTCTCTACGAGCAGTACTTC | CATSRGGWDSLYEQYF
TRBJ2-7 | - | - | TRBV6-2/TRBV6-3 | TGTGCCAGCACCCCGTCAAGATCCTACGAGCAGTACTTC | CASTPSRSYEQYF
TRBJ1-5 | - | - | TRBV5-1 | TGCGCCAGCAGCCACAATGGTCAGGATAATCAGCCCCAGCATTTT | CASSHNGQDNQPQHF
TRBJ2-2 | - | TRBD1 | TRBV5-8 | TGTGCCAGCAGCTTGGTTGGCAGGGGGCGCACCGGGGAGCTGTTTTTT | CASSLVGRGRTGELFF
TRBJ1-3 | - | - | TRBV9 | TGTGCCAGCAGCACTGTGGACAGCTCTGGAAACACCATATATTTT | CASSTVDSSGNTIYF
TRBJ2-7 | - | TRBD1 | TRBV19 | TGTGCCAGTGCGACGGCAGGGGGTTACGAGCAGTACTTC | CASATAGGYEQYF
TRBJ1-5 | once | TRBD1 | TRBV7-2 | TGTGCCAGCAGCTCCTCTTCGTCAGGGGGACAGCCCCAGCATTTT | CASSSSSSGGQPQHF
TRBJ2-1 | - | - | TRBV10-3 | TGTGCCATCAGTGACGGAGCGGAGTACAATGAGCAGTTCTTC | CAISDGAEYNEQFF
TRBJ2-2 | - | - | TRBV28 | TGTGCCAGCGTCCTCAGGGGTGACACCGGGGAGCTGTTTTTT | CASVLRGDTGELFF
TRBJ2-3 | - | - | TRBV29-1 | TGCAGCTCAGAGGCGGGATACGGCACAGATACGCAGTATTTT | CSSEAGYGTDTQYF
TRBJ2-7 | - | - | TRBV11-3 | TGTGCCAGCAGCCCCTCCAACCAACCGAGCGAGCAGTACTTC | CASSPSNQPSEQYF
TRBJ2-5 | - | TRBD2 | TRBV27 | TGTGCCAGCAGTCCAGGGACTAGCGGAAAAGAGACCCAGTACTTC | CASSPGTSGKETQYF
TRBJ1-5 | - | TRBD1 | TRBV5-6 | TGTGCCAGCAGCGGGACAGGGGCTAATCAGCCCCAGCATTTT | CASSGTGANQPQHF
TRBJ2-3 | - | - | TRBV7-9 | TGTGCCAGCAGCTTAGCCCGGGACTGGCCTAGCACAGATACGCAGTATTTT | CASSLARDWPSTDTQYF
TRBJ2-3 | - | TRBD2 | TRBV11-3 | TGTGCCAGCAGCCAGCGCGGGAGCGGTGGCACAGATACGCAGTATTTT | CASSQRGSGGTDTQYF
TRBJ2-7 | once | TRBD2 | TRBV4-2 | TGTGCCAGCAGCCCGGGACTAAGCTCCTACGAGCAGTACTTC | CASSPGLSSYEQYF
TRBJ1-5 | - | - | TRBV5-1 | TGCGCCAGCAGCTTGGAATCCGGTCAGCCCCAGCATTTT | CASSLESGQPQHF
TRBJ2-7 | - | TRBD1 | TRBV5-5 | TGTGCCAGCAGCTTGACAGGGGAGCCCTACGAGCAGTACTTC | CASSLTGEPYEQYF
TRBJ1-4 | - | - | TRBV29-1 | TGCAGCGCAGTACAGGGAGTTGAAAAACTGTTTTTT | CSAVQGVEKLFF
TRBJ1-1 | - | TRBD1 | TRBV28 | TGTGCCAGCAGACGGACAGGGGCGAACACTGAAGCTTTCTTT | CASRRTGANTEAFF
TRBJ1-2 | - | - | TRBV11-2 | TGTGCCAGCAGCTCCCCCGGGGGTGGCTACACCTTC | CASSSPGGGYTF
TRBJ2-3 | - | TRBD1 | TRBV5-4 | TGTGCCAGCAGCCGGGGCGACAGGGCTAGCACAGATACGCAGTATTTT | CASSRGDRASTDTQYF
TRBJ1-6 | - | TRBD1 | TRBV9 | TGTGCCAGCAGCCTCAAAGGACAGGGGGATGGATCACCCCTCCACTTT | CASSLKGQGDGSPLHF
TRBJ1-2 | - | TRBD1 | TRBV30 | TGTGCCTACCGAATTAGGGACAGAGATCTTCATGGCTACACCTTC | CAYRIRDRDLHGYTF
TRBJ2-2 | - | - | TRBV18 | TGTGCCAGCTCACCATTCAGGGGTACGAACACCGGGGAGCTGTTTTTT | CASSPFRGTNTGELFF
TRBJ1-2 | - | - | TRBV30 | TGTGCCTGGAGTGGTGACTATGGCTACACCTTC | CAWSGDYGYTF
TRBJ2-5 | once | - | TRBV7-3 | TGTGCCAGCAGCTCATCGACAGGGACTCGAGAGACCCAGTACTTC | CASSSSTGTRETQYF
TRBJ2-1 | - | TRBD2 | TRBV7-9 | TGTGCCAGCAGTCGTCTAGCGGGAGCTAACAATGAGCAGTTCTTC | CASSRLAGANNEQFF
TRBJ2-5 | - | - | TRBV2 | TGTGCCAGCAGTCTAGGGGAAGAGACCCAGTACTTC | CASSLGEETQYF
TRBJ2-3 | - | TRBD2 | TRBV4-1 | TGCGCCAGCAGCCAACCCCGACTAGCGGGGGGCACAGATACGCAGTATTTT | CASSQPRLAGGTDTQYF
TRBJ1-1 | - | TRBD1 | TRBV2 | TGTGCCAGCAGTCCGGACAGGGACAACACTGAAGCTTTCTTT | CASSPDRDNTEAFF